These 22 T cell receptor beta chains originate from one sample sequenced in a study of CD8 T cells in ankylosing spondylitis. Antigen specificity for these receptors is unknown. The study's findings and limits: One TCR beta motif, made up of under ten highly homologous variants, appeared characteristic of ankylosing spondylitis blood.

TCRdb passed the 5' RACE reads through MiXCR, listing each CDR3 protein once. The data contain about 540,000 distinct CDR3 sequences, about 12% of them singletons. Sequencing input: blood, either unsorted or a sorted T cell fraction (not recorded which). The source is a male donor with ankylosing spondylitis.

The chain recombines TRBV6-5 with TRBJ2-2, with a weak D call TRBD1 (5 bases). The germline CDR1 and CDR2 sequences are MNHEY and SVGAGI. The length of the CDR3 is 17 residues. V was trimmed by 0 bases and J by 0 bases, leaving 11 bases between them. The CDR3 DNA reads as TGTGCCAGCAGTTACTCGCACAGGTCCGCGAACACCGGGGAGCTGTTTTTT. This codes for CASSYSHRSANTGELFF.

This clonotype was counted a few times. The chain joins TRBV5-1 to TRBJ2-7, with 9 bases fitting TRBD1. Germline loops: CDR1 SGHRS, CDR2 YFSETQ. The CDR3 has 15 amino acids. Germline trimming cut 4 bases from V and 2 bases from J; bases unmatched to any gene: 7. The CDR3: CASSLLTGGAYEQYV. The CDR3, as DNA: TGCGCCAGCAGCCTGCTGACAGGGGGGGCCTACGAGCAGTACGTC.

CDR3 DNA sequence: TGTGCCAGCAGCTTCGGGACAGGGGGCTTGGAGACCCAGTACTTC. This sequence encodes CASSFGTGGLETQYF. The gene calls are TRBV7-9 and TRBJ2-5, with 12 bases identical to TRBD1. Unmatched junction bases numbered 4, after V lost 3 bases and J lost 5 bases. CDR1 and CDR2 (germline): SEHNR, FQNEAQ (reference sequence). The CDR3 runs to 15 residues.

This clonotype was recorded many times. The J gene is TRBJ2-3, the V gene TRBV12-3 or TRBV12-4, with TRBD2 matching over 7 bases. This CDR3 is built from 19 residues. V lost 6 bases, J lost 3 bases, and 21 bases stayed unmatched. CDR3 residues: CASRHTQAGEGKGTDTQYF. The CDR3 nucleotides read TGTGCCAGCAGACATACCCAGGCGGGAGAAGGAAAGGGTACAGATACGCAGTATTTT.

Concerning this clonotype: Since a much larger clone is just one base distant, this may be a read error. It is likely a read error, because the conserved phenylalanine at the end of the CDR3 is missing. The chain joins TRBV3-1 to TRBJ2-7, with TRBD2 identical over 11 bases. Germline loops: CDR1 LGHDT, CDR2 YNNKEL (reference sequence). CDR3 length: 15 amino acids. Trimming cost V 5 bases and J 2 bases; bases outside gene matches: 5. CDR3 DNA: TGTGCCAGCAGCGTCCGACTAGCGGGAACCTACGAGCAGTACCTC. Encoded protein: CASSVRLAGTYEQYL.

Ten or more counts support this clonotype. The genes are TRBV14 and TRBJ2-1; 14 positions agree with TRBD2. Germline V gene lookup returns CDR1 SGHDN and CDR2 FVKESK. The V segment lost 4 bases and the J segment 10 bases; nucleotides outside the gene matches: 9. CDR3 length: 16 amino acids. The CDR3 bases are TGTGCCAGCAGCCGGCCGGGACTAGCGGGAGCTTGGGAGCAGTTCTTC. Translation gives CASSRPGLAGAWEQFF.

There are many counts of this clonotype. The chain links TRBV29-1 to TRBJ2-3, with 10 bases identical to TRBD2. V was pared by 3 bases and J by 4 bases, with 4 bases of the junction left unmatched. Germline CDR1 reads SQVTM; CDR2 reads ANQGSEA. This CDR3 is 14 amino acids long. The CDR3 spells CSVDKAGGADTQYF. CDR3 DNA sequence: TGCAGCGTTGATAAAGCGGGAGGGGCAGATACGCAGTATTTT.

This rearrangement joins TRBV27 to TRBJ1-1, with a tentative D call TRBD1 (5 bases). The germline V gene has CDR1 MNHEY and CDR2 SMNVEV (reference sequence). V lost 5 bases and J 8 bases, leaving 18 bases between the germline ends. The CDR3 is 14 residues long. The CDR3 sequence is CASSITGTPREAFF. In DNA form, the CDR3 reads TGTGCCAGCAGTATCACCGGGACTCCGAGGGAAGCTTTCTTT.

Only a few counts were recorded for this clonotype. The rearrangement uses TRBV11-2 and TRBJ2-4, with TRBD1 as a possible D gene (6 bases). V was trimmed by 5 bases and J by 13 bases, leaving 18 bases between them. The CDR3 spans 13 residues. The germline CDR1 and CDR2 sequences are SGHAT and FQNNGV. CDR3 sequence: CASSAFSTGEQYF. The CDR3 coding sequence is TGTGCCAGCAGCGCCTTCTCGACAGGCGAACAGTACTTC.

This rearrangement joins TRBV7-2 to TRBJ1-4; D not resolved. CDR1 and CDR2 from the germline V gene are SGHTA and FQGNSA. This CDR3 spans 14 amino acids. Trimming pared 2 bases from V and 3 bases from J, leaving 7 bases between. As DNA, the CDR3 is TGTGCCAGCAGCTTACCCCTGGCTAATGAAAAACTGTTTTTT. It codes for CASSLPLANEKLFF.

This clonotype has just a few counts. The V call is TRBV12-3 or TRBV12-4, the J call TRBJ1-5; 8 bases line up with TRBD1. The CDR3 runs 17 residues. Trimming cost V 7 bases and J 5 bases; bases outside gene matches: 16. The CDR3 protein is CASNLQSRDRPHQPQHF. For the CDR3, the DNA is TGTGCCAGCAATCTTCAATCCCGGGACAGGCCCCATCAGCCCCAGCATTTT.

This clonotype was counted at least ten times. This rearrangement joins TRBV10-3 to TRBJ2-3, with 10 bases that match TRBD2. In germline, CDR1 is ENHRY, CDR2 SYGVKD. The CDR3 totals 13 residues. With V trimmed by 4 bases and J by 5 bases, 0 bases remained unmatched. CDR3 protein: CAISGLAGDTQYF. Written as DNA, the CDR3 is TGTGCCATCAGTGGACTAGCGGGAGATACGCAGTATTTT.

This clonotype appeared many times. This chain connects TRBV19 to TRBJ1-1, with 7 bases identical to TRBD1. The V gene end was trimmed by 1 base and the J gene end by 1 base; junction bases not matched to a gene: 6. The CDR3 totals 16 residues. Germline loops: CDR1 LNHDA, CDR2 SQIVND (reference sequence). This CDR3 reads CASSIGTGIPNTEAFF. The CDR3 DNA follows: TGTGCCAGTAGTATAGGGACAGGCATTCCGAACACTGAAGCTTTCTTT.

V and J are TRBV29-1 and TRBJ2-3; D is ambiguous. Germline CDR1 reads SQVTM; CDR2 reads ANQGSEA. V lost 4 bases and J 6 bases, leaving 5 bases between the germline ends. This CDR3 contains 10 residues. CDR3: CSVGGDTQYF. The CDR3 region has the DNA TGCAGCGTTGGTGGGGATACGCAGTATTTT.

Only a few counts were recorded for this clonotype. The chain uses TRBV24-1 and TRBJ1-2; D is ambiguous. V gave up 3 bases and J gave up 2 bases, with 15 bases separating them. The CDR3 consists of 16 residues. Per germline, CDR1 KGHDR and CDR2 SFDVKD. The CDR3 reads CATSDPSTDDNYGYTF. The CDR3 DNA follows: TGTGCCACCAGTGATCCCTCGACGGATGACAACTATGGCTACACCTTC.

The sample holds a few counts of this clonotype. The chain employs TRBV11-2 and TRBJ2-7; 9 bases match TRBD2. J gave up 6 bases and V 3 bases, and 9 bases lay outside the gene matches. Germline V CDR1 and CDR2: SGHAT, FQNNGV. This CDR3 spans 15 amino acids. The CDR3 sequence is CASSFWAGGPGEQYF. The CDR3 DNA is TGTGCCAGCAGCTTCTGGGCGGGAGGGCCCGGCGAGCAGTACTTC.

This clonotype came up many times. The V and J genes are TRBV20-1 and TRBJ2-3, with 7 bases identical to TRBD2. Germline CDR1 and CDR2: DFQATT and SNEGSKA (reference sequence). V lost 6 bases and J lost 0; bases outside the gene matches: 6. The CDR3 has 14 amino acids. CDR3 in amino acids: CSALISGSTDTQYF. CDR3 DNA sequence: TGCAGTGCCCTTATTAGCGGGAGCACAGATACGCAGTATTTT.

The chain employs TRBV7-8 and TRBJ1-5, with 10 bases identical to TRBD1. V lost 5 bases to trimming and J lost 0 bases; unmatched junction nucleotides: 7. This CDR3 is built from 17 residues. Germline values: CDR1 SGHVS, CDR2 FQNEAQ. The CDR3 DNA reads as TGTGCCAGCAGCCCAGGGACAGGGGCGGATAGCAATCAGCCCCAGCATTTT. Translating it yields CASSPGTGADSNQPQHF.

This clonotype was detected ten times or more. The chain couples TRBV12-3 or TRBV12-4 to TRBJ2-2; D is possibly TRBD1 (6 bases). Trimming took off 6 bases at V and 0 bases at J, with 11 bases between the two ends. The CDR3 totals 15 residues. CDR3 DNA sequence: TGTGCCAGCAGAGAGGACAGAACGAACACCGGGGAGCTGTTTTTT. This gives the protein CASREDRTNTGELFF.

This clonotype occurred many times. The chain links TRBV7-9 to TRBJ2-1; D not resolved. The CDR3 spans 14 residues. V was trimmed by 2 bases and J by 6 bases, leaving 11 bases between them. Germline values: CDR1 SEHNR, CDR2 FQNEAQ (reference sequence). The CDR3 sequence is CASSLTQSSNEQFF. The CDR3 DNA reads TGTGCCAGCAGCTTAACGCAGAGCAGCAATGAGCAGTTCTTC.

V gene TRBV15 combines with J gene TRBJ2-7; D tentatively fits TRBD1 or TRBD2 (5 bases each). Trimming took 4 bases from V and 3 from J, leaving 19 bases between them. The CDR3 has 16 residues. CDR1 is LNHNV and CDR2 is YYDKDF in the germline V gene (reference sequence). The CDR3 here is CATSTDRGETNYEQYF. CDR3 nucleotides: TGTGCCACCAGCACTGACCGAGGGGAGACCAACTACGAGCAGTACTTC. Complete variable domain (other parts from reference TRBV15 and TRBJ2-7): DAMVIQNPRYQVTQFGKPVTLSCSQTLNHNVMYWYQQKSSQAPKLLFHYYDKDFNNEADTPDNFQSRRPNTSFCFLDIRSPGLGDTAMYLCATSTDRGETNYEQYFGPGTRLTVT.

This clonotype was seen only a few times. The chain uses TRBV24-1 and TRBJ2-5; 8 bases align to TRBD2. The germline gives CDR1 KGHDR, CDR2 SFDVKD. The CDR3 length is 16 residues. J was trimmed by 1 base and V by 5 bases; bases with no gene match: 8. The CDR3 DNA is TGTGCCACCAGTGCACGAGCGGGAGCCATCCAAGAGACCCAGTACTTC. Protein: CATSARAGAIQETQYF.